The clone carrying this T cell receptor (beta chain) was counted ten times or more. Its antigen is unidentified. V was pared by 4 bases and J by 5 bases, with 14 bases between. CDR3 length: 14 amino acids. Germline CDR1 LGHNA, CDR2 YSLEER. These data belong to a study of read filtering for tumor transcriptome and immune sequencing. For the study at large: DNase treatment preceded whole-transcriptome library preparation.

This library used roughly 400 ng RNA and molecular barcoded adaptors spanning alpha/delta and beta/gamma chains. TCRdb recomputed calls from the reads with MiXCR, one row per CDR3 protein. Altogether approximately 41,000 distinct CDR3 sequences are present, roughly 13% being singletons, with the ten largest covering approximately 30%. Study-wide findings and caveats: Correlation between methods rose after single-read clonotypes were removed.

This receptor was taken from a donor at least 40 years old with multiple myeloma. The sample consisted of a population of CD138-negative cells sorted from bone marrow. The chain uses TRBV4-3 and TRBJ2-5, with D uncertain. CDR3 nucleotides: TGCGCCAGCAGCCCCACACCTATTGGGGAGACCCAGTACTTC. Translating gives CASSPTPIGETQYF.